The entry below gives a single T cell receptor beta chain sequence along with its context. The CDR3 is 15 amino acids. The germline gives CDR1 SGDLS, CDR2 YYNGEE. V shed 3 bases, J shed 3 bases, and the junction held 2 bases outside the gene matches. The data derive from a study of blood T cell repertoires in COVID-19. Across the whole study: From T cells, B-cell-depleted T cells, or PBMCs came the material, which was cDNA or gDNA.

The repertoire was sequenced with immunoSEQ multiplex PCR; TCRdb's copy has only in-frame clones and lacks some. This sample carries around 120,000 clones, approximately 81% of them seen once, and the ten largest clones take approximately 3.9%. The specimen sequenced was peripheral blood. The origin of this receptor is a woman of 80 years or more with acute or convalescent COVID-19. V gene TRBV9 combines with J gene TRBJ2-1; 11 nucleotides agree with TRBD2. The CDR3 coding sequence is TGTGCCAGCAGCGCAGGACTAGCGGGCTACAATGAGCAGTTCTTC. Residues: CASSAGLAGYNEQFF.